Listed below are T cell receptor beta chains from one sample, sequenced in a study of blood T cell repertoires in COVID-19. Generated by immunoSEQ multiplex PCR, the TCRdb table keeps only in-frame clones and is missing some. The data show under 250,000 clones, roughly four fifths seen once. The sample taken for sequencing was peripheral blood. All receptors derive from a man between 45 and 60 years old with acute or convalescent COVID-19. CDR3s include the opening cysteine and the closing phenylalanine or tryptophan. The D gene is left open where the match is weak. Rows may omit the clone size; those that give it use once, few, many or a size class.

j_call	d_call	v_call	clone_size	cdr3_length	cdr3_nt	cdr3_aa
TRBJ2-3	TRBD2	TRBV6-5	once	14	TGTGCCAGCGCGCTAGCGGGGAGCACAGATACGCAGTATTTT	CASALAGSTDTQYF
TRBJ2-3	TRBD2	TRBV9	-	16	TGTGCCAGCAGCGTAGGTAGCGGGGGCGGAGCAGATACGCAGTATTTT	CASSVGSGGGADTQYF
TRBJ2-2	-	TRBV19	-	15	TGTGCCAGTGCAAGCGGCCGGTTCAGTACCGGGGAGCTGTTTTTT	CASASGRFSTGELFF
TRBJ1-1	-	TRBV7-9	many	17	TGTGCCAGCAGCTTACTGGAGGACCTGGGGTTTAACACTGAAGCTTTCTTT	CASSLLEDLGFNTEAFF
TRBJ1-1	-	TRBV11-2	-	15	TGTGCCAGCAGCTTAGATCAGGGTGGTAGCACTGAAGCTTTCTTT	CASSLDQGGSTEAFF
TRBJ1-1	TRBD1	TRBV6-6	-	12	TGTGCCACCGGACAGGCCCTCACTGAAGCTTTCTTT	CATGQALTEAFF
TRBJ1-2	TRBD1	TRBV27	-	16	TGTGCCAGCAGTCCAACGAGGACAGGGGCAAACTATGGCTACACCTTC	CASSPTRTGANYGYTF
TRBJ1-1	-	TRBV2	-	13	TGTGCCAGCAGTGAACCACGGGGCACTGAAGCTTTCTTT	CASSEPRGTEAFF
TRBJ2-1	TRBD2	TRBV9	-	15	TGTGCCAGCAGCGTATTCACTAGCGGGAGCAATGAGCAGTTCTTC	CASSVFTSGSNEQFF
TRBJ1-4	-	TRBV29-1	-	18	TGCAGCGTTGGAGGTAGGGGGGGTGTACGCCATCCGAATGAAAAACTGTTTTTT	CSVGGRGGVRHPNEKLFF
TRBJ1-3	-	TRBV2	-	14	TGTGCCTATTCACAGAGAGTCTCTGGAAACACCATATATTTT	CAYSQRVSGNTIYF
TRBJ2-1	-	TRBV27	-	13	TGTGCCAGCAGTTTATCGATAAGCTATGAGCAGTTCTTC	CASSLSISYEQFF
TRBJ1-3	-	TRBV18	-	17	TGTGCCAGCTCACCGACCAGGGGTCCAGAGCCTGGAAACACCATATATTTT	CASSPTRGPEPGNTIYF